This T cell receptor (beta chain) was obtained from a study of sequential checkpoint blockade in melanoma. Overall study context: After both sequences, patients received maintenance nivolumab.

Treatment meaning: randomized to nivolumab then ipilimumab (arm A) or the reverse (arm B). None of the patients previously received DNA-damaging chemotherapy. Sequencing used immunoSEQ multiplex PCR; TCRdb keeps in-frame clones, though not all of them. Of more than 9,000 clones listed, approximately 70% are singletons. V lost 1 base and J 1 base, leaving 11 bases between the germline ends. Germline values: CDR1 MNHNS, CDR2 SASEGT. The CDR3 sequence is 15 residues long. The sample in question was CD8+ T cells sorted from blood (inferred from file names), obtained from a patient given nivolumab and ipilimumab in sequence. The rearrangement joins TRBV6-1 to TRBJ2-7; D ambiguous. The receptor's source is a human donor with melanoma. DNA for the CDR3: TGTGCCAGCAGTGAAGGTAGTCTAGATTCCTACGAGCAGTACTTC. It is translated as CASSEGSLDSYEQYF.